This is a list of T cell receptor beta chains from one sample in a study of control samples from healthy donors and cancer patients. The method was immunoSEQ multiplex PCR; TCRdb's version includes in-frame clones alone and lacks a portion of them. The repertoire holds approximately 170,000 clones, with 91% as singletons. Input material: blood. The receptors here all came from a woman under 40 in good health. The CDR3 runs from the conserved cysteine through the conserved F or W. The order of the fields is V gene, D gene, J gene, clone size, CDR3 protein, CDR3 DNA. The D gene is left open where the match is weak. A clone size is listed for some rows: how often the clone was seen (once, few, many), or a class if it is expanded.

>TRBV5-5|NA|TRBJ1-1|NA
CASSGTRNTEAFF
TGTGCCAGCAGCGGGACGAGGAACACTGAAGCTTTCTTT
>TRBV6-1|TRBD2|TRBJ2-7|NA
CASSEAFGGSYEQYF
TGTGCCAGCAGTGAAGCGTTCGGGGGGTCCTACGAGCAGTACTTC
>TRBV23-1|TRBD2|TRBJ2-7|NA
CASSQPGLAGGSSYEQYF
TGCGCCAGCAGTCAACCGGGACTAGCGGGAGGCAGCTCCTACGAGCAGTACTTC
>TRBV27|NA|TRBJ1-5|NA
CASSPDGNQPQHF
TGTGCCAGCAGTCCTGACGGCAATCAGCCCCAGCATTTT
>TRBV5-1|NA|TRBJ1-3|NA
CASSAGDNYSGNTIYF
TGCGCCAGCAGCGCCGGGGACAACTACTCTGGAAACACCATATATTTT
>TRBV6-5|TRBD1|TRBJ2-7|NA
CASSTAGTGGGEQYF
TGTGCCAGCAGCACAGCCGGGACAGGGGGCGGCGAGCAGTACTTC
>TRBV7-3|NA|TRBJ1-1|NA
CASKPGGFTEAFF
TGTGCCAGCAAGCCTGGAGGGTTCACTGAAGCTTTCTTT
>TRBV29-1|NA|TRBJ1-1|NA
CSVSRGTEAFF
TGCAGCGTTTCCAGGGGAACCGAAGCTTTCTTT
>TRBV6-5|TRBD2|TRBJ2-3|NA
CASRASGVGDTQYF
TGTGCCAGCAGGGCTAGCGGGGTAGGAGATACGCAGTATTTT
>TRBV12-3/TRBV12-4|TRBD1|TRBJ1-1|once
CASSLGQGAEAFF
TGTGCCAGCAGTTTAGGACAGGGGGCTGAAGCTTTCTTT
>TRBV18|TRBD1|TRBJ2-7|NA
CASSPGTGGEQYF
TGTGCCAGCTCACCTGGGACAGGGGGGGAGCAGTACTTC